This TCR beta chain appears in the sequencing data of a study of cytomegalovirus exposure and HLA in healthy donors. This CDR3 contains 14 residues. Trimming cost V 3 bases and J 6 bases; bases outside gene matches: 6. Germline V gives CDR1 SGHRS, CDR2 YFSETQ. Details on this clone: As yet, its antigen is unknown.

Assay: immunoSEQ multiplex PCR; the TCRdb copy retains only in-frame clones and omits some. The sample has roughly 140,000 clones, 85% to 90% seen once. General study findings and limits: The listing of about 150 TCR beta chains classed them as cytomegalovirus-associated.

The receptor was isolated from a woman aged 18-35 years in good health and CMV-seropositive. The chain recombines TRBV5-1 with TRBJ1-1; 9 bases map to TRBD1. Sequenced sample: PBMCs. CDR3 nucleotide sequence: TGCGCCAGCAGCTGGGGGGACAGGGTCGCTGAAGCTTTCTTT. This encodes CASSWGDRVAEAFF.